The rows below give T cell receptor beta chains drawn from one sample of a study of T cell repertoires in cytomegalovirus infection. No antigen is known for these receptors. MiXCR was run by TCRdb on the reads, yielding one entry per CDR3 protein. The sample records some 500,000 distinct CDR3 sequences, 30% to 35% being singletons. Sequencing used cultured PBMCs, obtained from culture after CMV antigen stimulation. These receptors were obtained from a human donor in good health (CMV status not recorded). Some clones in this sample may be carry-over from other donors' samples. Both conserved end residues are part of each CDR3.

v_call: TRBV7-4; cdr3_aa: CASSPRGLAGHYEQYF
v_call: TRBV4-1; cdr3_aa: CASSRSSGTDSYEQYF
v_call: TRBV19; cdr3_aa: CASSIASTETQYF
v_call: TRBV7-6; cdr3_aa: CASSLGNQAGGSYETQYF
v_call: TRBV20-1; cdr3_aa: CSATGTGGAGYTF
v_call: TRBV18; cdr3_aa: CASSRGEREQYF
v_call: TRBV4-3; cdr3_aa: CASSQDTQALFGYTF
v_call: TRBV11-2; cdr3_aa: CASSLVPGPDTQYF
v_call: TRBV18; cdr3_aa: CASSPQGGGNKSPLHF
v_call: TRBV29-1; cdr3_aa: CSVDLRGPNIQFF
v_call: TRBV6-1; cdr3_aa: CASSEELAGAREQFF
v_call: TRBV20-1; cdr3_aa: CSSPGEASTDTQYF
v_call: TRBV6-2/TRBV6-3; cdr3_aa: CASKPGLEETQYF
v_call: TRBV11-2; cdr3_aa: CASSRSGTQYF
v_call: TRBV12-3/TRBV12-4; cdr3_aa: CASTAQVYNEQFF
v_call: TRBV12-3/TRBV12-4; cdr3_aa: CASSFRAGGVTQYF
v_call: TRBV5-6; cdr3_aa: CASSLVADSYEQYF
v_call: TRBV19; cdr3_aa: CASTNLAGSYNEQFF
v_call: TRBV29-1; cdr3_aa: CSVRGGTNQPQHF
v_call: TRBV30; cdr3_aa: CAWSGWGDSIVRYGYTF
v_call: TRBV7-2; cdr3_aa: CASRLVKNTEAFF
v_call: TRBV20-1; cdr3_aa: CSARGAGRENEQFF
v_call: TRBV28; cdr3_aa: CASRSPRQAQETQYF
v_call: TRBV11-2; cdr3_aa: CASSPILTANTGELFF
v_call: TRBV7-2; cdr3_aa: CASSVSTATNEKLFF
v_call: TRBV7-2; cdr3_aa: CASKATPNNEQFF
v_call: TRBV27; cdr3_aa: CASSLSAGAGTQYF
v_call: TRBV7-9; cdr3_aa: CASSYLAVTYNEQFF
v_call: TRBV28; cdr3_aa: CASSRRDKATDTQYF
v_call: TRBV2; cdr3_aa: CASSQRGPTDTQYF
v_call: TRBV7-2; cdr3_aa: CASSLTVWGGETQYF
v_call: TRBV11-2; cdr3_aa: CASSLERGTSGTGELFF
v_call: TRBV29-1; cdr3_aa: CSVGGGPYYGYTF
v_call: TRBV28; cdr3_aa: CASRPGPNYGYTF
v_call: TRBV7-2; cdr3_aa: CASSLAGGTYQPQHF
v_call: TRBV12-5; cdr3_aa: CASGSGQFLNTEAFF
v_call: TRBV9; cdr3_aa: CASSVEPKVDEQFF
v_call: TRBV7-3; cdr3_aa: CASSLTVSSGRVGNEQFF
v_call: TRBV25-1; cdr3_aa: CASSEFRPGKETQYF
v_call: TRBV15; cdr3_aa: CATSRDGTGQGDRETQYF
v_call: TRBV12-3/TRBV12-4; cdr3_aa: CASRPGKNTEAFF
v_call: TRBV6-5; cdr3_aa: CASGRANEKLFF
v_call: TRBV6-6; cdr3_aa: CASSFSSRGFSGANVLTF
v_call: TRBV20-1; cdr3_aa: CSAGLVSADTQYF
v_call: TRBV5-1; cdr3_aa: CASSWASERVYEQYF
v_call: TRBV28; cdr3_aa: CAEGAGAGANVLTF
v_call: TRBV7-2; cdr3_aa: CASTRSGTDTQYF